The entry below gives a single T cell receptor (beta chain) sequence along with its context. The record originates from a study of T cell changes during pregnancy in multiple sclerosis. V was clipped by 5 bases and J by 10 bases; unmatched bases: 13. The CDR3 runs 17 residues. The V gene's germline CDR1 is SGHTA and CDR2 FQGTGA. Assay: immunoSEQ multiplex PCR; the TCRdb copy retains only in-frame clones and omits some. The table records about 30,000 clones, roughly nine tenths of them present only once. The chain carries TRBV7-3 and TRBJ2-1; 14 bases line up with TRBD2. The sequence was collected from a female donor with multiple sclerosis, enrolled in a pregnancy study. The sequences come from CD8+ T cells from peripheral blood mononuclear cells, collected in the second trimester of pregnancy. This CDR3 is CASSPRLAGGPGEEQFF. In DNA form, the CDR3 reads TGTGCCAGCAGCCCACGACTAGCGGGAGGGCCAGGGGAGGAGCAGTTCTTC.